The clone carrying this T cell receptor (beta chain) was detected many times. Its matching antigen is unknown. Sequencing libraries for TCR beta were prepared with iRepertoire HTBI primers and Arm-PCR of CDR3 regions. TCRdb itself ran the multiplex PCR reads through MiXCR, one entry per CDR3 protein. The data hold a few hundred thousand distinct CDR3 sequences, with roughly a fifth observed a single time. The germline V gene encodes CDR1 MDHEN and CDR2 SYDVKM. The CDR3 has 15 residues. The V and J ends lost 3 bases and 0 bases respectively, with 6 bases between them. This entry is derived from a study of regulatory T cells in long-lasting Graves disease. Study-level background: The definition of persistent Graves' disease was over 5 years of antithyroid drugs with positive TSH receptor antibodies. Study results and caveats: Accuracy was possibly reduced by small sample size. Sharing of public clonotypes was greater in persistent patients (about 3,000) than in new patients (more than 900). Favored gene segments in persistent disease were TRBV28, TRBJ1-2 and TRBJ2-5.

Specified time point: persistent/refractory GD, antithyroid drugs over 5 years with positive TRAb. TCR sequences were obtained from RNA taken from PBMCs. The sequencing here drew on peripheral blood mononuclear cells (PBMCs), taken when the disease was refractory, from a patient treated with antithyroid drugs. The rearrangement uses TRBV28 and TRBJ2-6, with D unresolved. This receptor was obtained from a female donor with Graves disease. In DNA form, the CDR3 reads TGTGCCAGCAGTTTGAAGGCCTCTGGGGCCAACGTCCTGACTTTC. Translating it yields CASSLKASGANVLTF.